The clone carrying this T cell receptor (beta chain) has just a few counts. The data are from a study of blood T cells in healthy people across ages. Each donor's blood draw was approximately 10 milliliters of peripheral blood. PBMCs were isolated at a quantity of at least 7 million per sample. The germline V gene has CDR1 MGHDK and CDR2 SYGVNS. The V gene lost 7 bases and the J gene lost 11 bases, with 14 bases spanning the gap. This CDR3 is 12 amino acids long. Sample-barcoded 5' priming and a J-beta primer mix drove a second PCR of 7 to 11 cycles. TCRdb used MiXCR to reprocess the 5' RACE reads, holding one entry per CDR3 protein. In the table there are hundreds of thousands of distinct CDR3 sequences, about 37% of which are singletons.

V is TRBV25-1 and J is TRBJ1-4; D gene unclear. The TCR was taken from a man between 18 and 29 years old in good health. What was sequenced was blood. The CDR3 nucleotides read TGTGCCAGCACCTCTACCGTCGGTAAACTGTTTTTT. Translating gives CASTSTVGKLFF.